This entry is about one T cell receptor (beta chain). This sample is part of a study of blood T cell repertoires in COVID-19. Whole-study context: Specimens from acute and convalescent COVID-19 originated in the United States, Italy and Spain. Sources were T cells, B-cell-depleted T cells, or PBMCs; the material itself was cDNA or gDNA.

Authors' data handling: Reference gene primer amplification gave nucleated cell count estimates. The data were produced by immunoSEQ multiplex PCR, yet TCRdb's version contains in-frame clones alone and is incomplete. That table supplies the V and J calls and clone size; D and trimming were determined from the DNA. The data hold approximately 130,000 clones, with about 75% observed a single time. Trimming at V came to 3 bases and at J to 8 bases, leaving 2 bases not matched to a gene. The CDR3 length is 15 residues. CDR1 is KGHSH and CDR2 is LQKENI in the germline V gene. The chain recombines TRBV18 with TRBJ1-6, with 12 bases that match TRBD1. Input material: peripheral blood. This TCR derives from an older man with acute or convalescent COVID-19. The DNA of the CDR3 is TGTGCCAGCTCACCGGGACAGGGGGCTTATTCACCCCTCCACTTT. This gives the protein CASSPGQGAYSPLHF.